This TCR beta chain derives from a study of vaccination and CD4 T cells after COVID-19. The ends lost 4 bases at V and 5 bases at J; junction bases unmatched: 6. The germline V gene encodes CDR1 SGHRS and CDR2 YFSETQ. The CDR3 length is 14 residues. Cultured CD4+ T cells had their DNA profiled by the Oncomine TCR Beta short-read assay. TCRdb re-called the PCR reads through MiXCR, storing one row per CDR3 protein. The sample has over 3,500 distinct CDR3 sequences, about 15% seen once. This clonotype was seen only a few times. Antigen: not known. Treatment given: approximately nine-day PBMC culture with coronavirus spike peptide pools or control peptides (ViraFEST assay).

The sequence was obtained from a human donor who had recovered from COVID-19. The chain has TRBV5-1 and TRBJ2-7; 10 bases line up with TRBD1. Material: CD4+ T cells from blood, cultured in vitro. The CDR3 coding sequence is TGCGCCAGCAGCCCTTGGGACAGGGGACACGAGCAGTACTTC. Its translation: CASSPWDRGHEQYF.